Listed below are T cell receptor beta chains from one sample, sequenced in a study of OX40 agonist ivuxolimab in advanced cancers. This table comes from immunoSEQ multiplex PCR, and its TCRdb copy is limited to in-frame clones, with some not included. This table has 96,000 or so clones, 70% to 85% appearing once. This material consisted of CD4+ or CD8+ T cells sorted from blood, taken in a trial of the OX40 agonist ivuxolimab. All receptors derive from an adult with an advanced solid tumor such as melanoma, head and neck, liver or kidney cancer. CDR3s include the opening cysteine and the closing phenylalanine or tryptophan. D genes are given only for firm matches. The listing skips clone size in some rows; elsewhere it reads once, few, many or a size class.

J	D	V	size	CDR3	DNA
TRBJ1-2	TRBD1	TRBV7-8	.	CASSRRDRDGYTF	TGTGCCAGCAGCCGTCGGGACAGGGATGGCTACACCTTC
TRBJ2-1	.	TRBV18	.	CASSPTTGYNEQFF	TGTGCCAGCTCACCGACGACAGGTTACAATGAGCAGTTCTTC
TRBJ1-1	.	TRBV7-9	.	CASSLAEAFF	TGTGCCAGCAGCTTGGCTGAAGCTTTCTTT
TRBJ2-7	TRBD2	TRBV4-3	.	CASSQDRGDYEQYF	TGCGCCAGCAGCCAAGATCGGGGGGACTACGAGCAGTACTTC
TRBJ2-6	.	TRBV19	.	CASSGQSGSGANVLAF	TGTGCCAGTAGTGGACAGTCCGGCTCTGGGGCCAACGTCCTGGCTTTC
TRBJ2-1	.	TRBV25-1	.	CASSDTAITYNEQFF	TGTGCCAGCAGTGATACGGCCATCACCTACAATGAGCAGTTCTTC
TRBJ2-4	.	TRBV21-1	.	CASSTPGQGATAKNIQYF	TGTGCCAGCAGCACCCCGGGACAGGGGGCGACGGCCAAAAACATTCAGTACTTC
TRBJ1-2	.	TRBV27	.	CATAPSGQGSYGYTF	TGTGCCACCGCCCCGTCGGGGCAGGGGTCCTATGGCTACACCTTC
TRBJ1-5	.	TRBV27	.	CASRLTGSQPQHF	TGTGCCAGCAGACTTACAGGGAGTCAGCCCCAGCATTTT
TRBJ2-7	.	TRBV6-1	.	CASSESWVGAIYEQYF	TGTGCCAGCAGTGAATCTTGGGTTGGAGCGATCTACGAGCAGTACTTC
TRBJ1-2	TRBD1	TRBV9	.	CASSADRDPSLGGYTF	TGTGCCAGCAGCGCGGACAGGGATCCCTCTTTAGGCGGCTACACCTTC
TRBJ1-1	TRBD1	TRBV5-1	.	CASSPQGAQNTEAFF	TGCGCCAGCAGCCCACAGGGGGCGCAGAACACTGAAGCTTTCTTT
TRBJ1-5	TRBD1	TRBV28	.	CASSLGRGYGNQPQHF	TGTGCCAGCAGTTTAGGCAGGGGGTACGGCAATCAGCCCCAGCATTTT
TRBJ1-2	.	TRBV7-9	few	CASSAGFVGYTF	TGTGCCAGCAGCGCAGGTTTCGTCGGCTACACCTTC
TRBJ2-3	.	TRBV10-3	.	CATSMADTQYF	TGTGCCACCAGCATGGCAGATACGCAGTATTTT
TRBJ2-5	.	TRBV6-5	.	CASSYSLEVETQYF	TGTGCCAGCAGTTACTCGCTGGAGGTTGAGACCCAGTACTTC
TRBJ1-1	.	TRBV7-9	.	CASRLPPGDGTEAFF	TGTGCCAGCAGGCTCCCCCCCGGCGATGGCACTGAAGCTTTCTTT
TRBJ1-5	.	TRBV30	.	CAWSVRGRGSYQPQHF	TGTGCCTGGAGTGTAAGAGGTCGGGGCTCGTACCAGCCCCAGCATTTT
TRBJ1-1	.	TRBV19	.	CASSIGGWYSWNTEAFF	TGTGCCAGTAGTATAGGAGGGTGGTACAGCTGGAACACTGAAGCTTTCTTT
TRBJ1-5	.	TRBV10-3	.	CAIRGNDGQPQHF	TGTGCCATCAGGGGGAACGACGGTCAGCCCCAGCATTTT
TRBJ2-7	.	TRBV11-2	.	CASTRRGVPTGGVHEQYF	TGTGCCAGCACCCGGCGGGGGGTACCGACAGGGGGAGTCCACGAGCAGTACTTC
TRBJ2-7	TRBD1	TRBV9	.	CASSPHGDRGGEQYF	TGTGCCAGCAGCCCTCACGGGGACAGGGGAGGCGAGCAGTACTTC
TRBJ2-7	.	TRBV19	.	CASSIDLAPSYEQYF	TGTGCCAGTAGTATAGATCTGGCGCCTTCCTACGAGCAGTACTTC
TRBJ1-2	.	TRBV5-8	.	CASSLATGSNYGYTF	TGTGCCAGCAGCTTGGCTACAGGGAGTAACTATGGCTACACCTTC
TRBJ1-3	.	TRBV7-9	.	CASSFVGSQGGRNTIYF	TGTGCCAGCAGCTTCGTGGGGAGCCAGGGCGGGAGAAACACCATATATTTT
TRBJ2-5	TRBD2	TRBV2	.	CASSVGLAGSQETQYF	TGTGCCAGCAGTGTTGGACTAGCGGGATCCCAAGAGACCCAGTACTTC
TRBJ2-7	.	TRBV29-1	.	CSAVGRVGYEQYF	TGCAGCGCTGTTGGCAGGGTAGGCTACGAGCAGTACTTC
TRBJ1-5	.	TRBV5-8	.	CASSLVWGRGNQPQHF	TGTGCCAGCAGCTTAGTGTGGGGTAGGGGCAATCAGCCCCAGCATTTT
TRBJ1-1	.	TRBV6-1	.	CASSELGDTEAFF	TGTGCCAGCAGTGAATTGGGAGACACTGAAGCTTTCTTT
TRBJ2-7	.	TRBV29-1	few	CSISPGAPTGQQYF	TGCAGCATCTCCCCGGGAGCCCCAACTGGGCAGCAGTACTTC
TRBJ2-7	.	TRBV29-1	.	CSVRQGGGEQYF	TGCAGCGTTCGACAGGGCGGGGGGGAGCAGTACTTC
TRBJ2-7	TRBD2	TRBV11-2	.	CASSPPPGQRGEQYF	TGTGCCAGCAGCCCCCCTCCGGGGCAGCGGGGCGAGCAGTACTTC
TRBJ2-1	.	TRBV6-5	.	CASSYEGGRAEQFF	TGTGCCAGCAGTTACGAAGGGGGGCGAGCTGAGCAGTTCTTC
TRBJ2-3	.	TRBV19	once	CASSTVASTDTQYF	TGTGCCAGTAGTACCGTGGCTAGCACAGATACGCAGTATTTT
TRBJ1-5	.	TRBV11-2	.	CASSLGYNQPQHF	TGTGCCAGCAGCTTAGGGTACAATCAGCCCCAGCATTTT
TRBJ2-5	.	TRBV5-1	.	CASSSNTGQETQYF	TGCGCCAGCAGCTCCAACACAGGGCAAGAGACCCAGTACTTC
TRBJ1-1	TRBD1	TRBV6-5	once	CASSYSRGRSTEAFF	TGTGCCAGCAGTTATAGCAGGGGGCGAAGTACTGAAGCTTTCTTT